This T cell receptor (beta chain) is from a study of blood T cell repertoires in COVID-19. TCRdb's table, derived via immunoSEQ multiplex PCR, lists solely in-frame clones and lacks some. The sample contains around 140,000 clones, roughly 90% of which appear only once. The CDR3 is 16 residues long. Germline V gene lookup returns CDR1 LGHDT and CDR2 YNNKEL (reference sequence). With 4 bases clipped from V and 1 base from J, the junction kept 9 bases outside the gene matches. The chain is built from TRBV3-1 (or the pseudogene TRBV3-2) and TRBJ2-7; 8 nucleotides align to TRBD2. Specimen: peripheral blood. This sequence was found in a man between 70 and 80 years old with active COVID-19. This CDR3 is CASSPSLLAVSYEQYF. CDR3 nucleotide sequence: TGTGCCAGCAGCCCCTCGCTACTAGCGGTTTCCTACGAGCAGTACTTC.